The 17 T cell receptor beta chains reported below all come from one sample, sequenced in a study of regulatory T cells in long-lasting Graves disease. Time point here: newly diagnosed GD, antithyroid drugs for less than 3 months. Making the TCR library involved RNA that had been extracted from PBMCs. With iRepertoire HTBI primers and Arm-PCR of CDR3 regions, TCR beta libraries were built. TCRdb re-called the multiplex PCR reads with MiXCR, one entry per CDR3 protein. The table records roughly 420,000 distinct CDR3 sequences, roughly 15% of them present only once. This sample also belongs to another study, concerning T cells in Graves' hyperthyroidism and ophthalmopathy.

Sample: peripheral blood mononuclear cells (PBMCs), taken at new diagnosis, from a patient treated with antithyroid drugs. These receptors originate from a woman between 25 and 40 years old with Graves disease.

This clonotype was seen at least ten times. The chain combines TRBV3-1 with TRBJ2-7, with TRBD2 identical over 7 bases. This CDR3 region has 12 residues. V dropped 4 bases and J dropped 6; count of bases not matched to a gene: 3. From germline, CDR1 is LGHDT and CDR2 YNNKEL (reference sequence). The CDR3 reads CASSLRLAEQYF. CDR3 in DNA: TGTGCCAGCAGCCTTCGACTAGCCGAGCAGTACTTC.

J is TRBJ2-5 and V is TRBV18, with D possibly matching TRBD1 (6 bases). This CDR3 has 14 amino acids. The germline CDR1 and CDR2 sequences are KGHSH and LQKENI. Trimming removed 6 bases from V and 5 bases from J, with 16 bases in between. This CDR3 reads CASSLRHRDETQYF. The CDR3 DNA reads TGTGCCAGCTCCCTAAGGCACAGGGACGAGACCCAGTACTTC.

In the case of this clonotype: This may come from a read error, since a much larger clone is one base off. This rearrangement joins TRBV7-9 to TRBJ2-1, with TRBD2 identical over 7 bases. The CDR3 is made up of 18 amino acids. V dropped 7 bases and J dropped 1; count of bases not matched to a gene: 16. The V gene's germline CDR1 is SEHNR and CDR2 FQNEAQ (reference sequence). The CDR3 coding sequence is TGTGCCAGCACCCTCAGCGGGATCGCGGGATTTTCCTACAATGAGCAGTTCTTC. This encodes CASTLSGIAGFSYNEQFF. The complete variable domain, with remaining parts taken from reference TRBV7-9 and TRBJ2-1, reads DTGVSQNPRHKITKRGQNVTFRCDPISEHNRLYWYRQTLGQGPEFLTYFQNEAQLEKSRLLSDRFSAERPKGSFSTLEIQRTEQGDSAMYLCASTLSGIAGFSYNEQFFGPGTRLTVL.

This clonotype was recorded at least ten times. This chain joins TRBV27 and TRBJ2-2; 7 positions match TRBD1. The J segment lost 3 bases and the V segment lost 3 bases, leaving 4 bases of the junction unmatched. Germline V gene sequence: CDR1 MNHEY, CDR2 SMNVEV (reference sequence). This CDR3 region has 15 residues. CDR3 amino acids: CASSFQGVDTGELFF. CDR3 DNA: TGTGCCAGCAGTTTTCAGGGGGTGGACACCGGGGAGCTGTTTTTT.

This clonotype was observed many times. The chain uses TRBV6-1 and TRBJ2-1; D call uncertain. Trimming pared 5 bases from V and 6 bases from J, leaving 17 bases between. The CDR3 runs to 15 residues. Per germline, CDR1 MNHNS and CDR2 SASEGT. CDR3 loop: CASSRPTVSGNEQFF. CDR3 coding DNA: TGTGCCAGCAGTCGCCCCACGGTCTCGGGCAATGAGCAGTTCTTC.

There are a few counts of this clonotype. The rearrangement joins TRBV29-1 to TRBJ1-3, with D maybe TRBD1 (5 bases). CDR3 size: 12 residues. Germline-derived CDR1 and CDR2 are SQVTM and ANQGSEA. Trimming took 4 bases from V and 4 from J, leaving 8 bases between them. DNA of the CDR3: TGCAGCGTTGCTAGGACAGGAAACACCATATATTTT. Translating it yields CSVARTGNTIYF.

About this clonotype itself: One base away lies a much larger clone, so this may be a sequencing read error. This sequence joins TRBV29-1 and TRBJ2-7, with 9 bases fitting TRBD2. Germline V CDR1 and CDR2: SQVTM, ANQGSEA. CDR3 size: 14 residues. CDR3 in amino acids: CSIEVRGRADEQYF. The CDR3 DNA reads as TGCAGCATTGAGGTCCGCGGGAGGGCCGACGAGCAGTACTTC.

This clonotype was counted between two and nine times. The chain recombines TRBV7-9 with TRBJ2-2, with 9 bases lining up with TRBD1. Germline lookup yields CDR1 SEHNR and CDR2 FQNEAQ (reference sequence). This CDR3 is 18 amino acids long. Trimming took 7 bases from V and 1 from J; bases not matched to a gene: 13. The CDR3 protein is CASNPSWDRVLNTGELFF. The CDR3 DNA follows: TGTGCCAGCAACCCAAGCTGGGACAGGGTACTGAACACCGGGGAGCTGTTTTTT.

This clonotype has at least ten counts. The CDR3 here is CASSYRGGLSDNEQFF. CDR3 sequence (DNA): TGTGCCAGCAGTTACCGGGGCGGGCTGTCGGACAATGAGCAGTTCTTC. The gene calls are TRBV6-5 and TRBJ2-1; D tentatively fits TRBD1 or TRBD2 (5 bases each). V was shortened by 2 bases and J by 5 bases, with 16 bases between the two germline ends. Germline loops: CDR1 MNHEY, CDR2 SVGAGI. The CDR3 extends over 16 amino acids.

This chain uses TRBV4-3 with TRBJ2-2, with D possibly TRBD2 on 6 matching bases. The germline gives CDR1 LGHNA, CDR2 YSLEER. Trimming removed 4 bases from V and 1 base from J, with 16 bases in between. The CDR3 length is 17 residues. CDR3 nucleotides: TGCGCCAGCAGCCGAAAGGGCACTAGCAGGAACACCGGGGAGCTGTTTTTT. It yields the protein CASSRKGTSRNTGELFF.

This clonotype came up many times. The chain links TRBV5-4 to TRBJ2-7; the match to TRBD2 covers 13 bases. Germline V lookup: CDR1 SGHNT, CDR2 YYREEE (reference sequence). CDR3 length equals 15 residues. Germline trimming cut 4 bases from V and 4 bases from J; bases unmatched to any gene: 5. The CDR3 nucleotides are TGTGCCAGCAGCACACTAGCGGGAGGGCCATACGAGCAGTACTTC. Translating it yields CASSTLAGGPYEQYF.

This clonotype was counted at least ten times. The V call is TRBV28, the J call TRBJ2-5, with 8 bases matching TRBD1. The CDR3 is 15 amino acids. Germline V gene sequence: CDR1 MDHEN, CDR2 SYDVKM. Trimming at V came to 5 bases and at J to 0 bases, leaving 5 bases not matched to a gene. The chain's CDR3 is CASSRHRGDQETQYF. The CDR3 nucleotides are TGTGCCAGCAGTCGCCACAGGGGGGACCAAGAGACCCAGTACTTC.

The rearrangement uses TRBV18 and TRBJ2-3, with D possibly TRBD2 on 5 matching bases. Germline values: CDR1 KGHSH, CDR2 LQKENI. The CDR3 spans 13 residues. V was cut by 1 base and J by 4 bases, with 6 bases left in between. CDR3 loop: CASSPRTADTQYF. Written as DNA, the CDR3 is TGTGCCAGCTCACCACGGACTGCAGATACGCAGTATTTT.

The CDR3, as DNA: TGTGCCAGCAGTTATTCGGGACTAGCGGGATATGAGCAGTTCTTC. It codes for CASSYSGLAGYEQFF. The chain has TRBV28 and TRBJ2-1; 13 nucleotides line up with TRBD2. The CDR3 extends over 15 amino acids. V lost 4 bases and J lost 8; bases outside the gene matches: 5. Per germline, CDR1 MDHEN and CDR2 SYDVKM.

The sample holds many counts of this clonotype. The V gene is TRBV27, the J gene TRBJ2-1, with D unclear. Trimming took off 4 bases at V and 7 bases at J, with 8 bases between the two ends. Germline V gene lookup returns CDR1 MNHEY and CDR2 SMNVEV (reference sequence). The CDR3 extends over 12 amino acids. The CDR3 DNA reads as TGTGCCAGCAGTTCAGGTCGGAATGAGCAGTTCTTC. It specifies CASSSGRNEQFF.

This clonotype occurred many times. The chain joins TRBV12-3 or TRBV12-4 to TRBJ2-1, with D perhaps matching TRBD2 (6 bases). This CDR3 comprises 14 residues. The V and J ends lost 9 bases and 8 bases respectively, with 20 bases between them. The chain's CDR3 is CASFRGPGSDEQFF. DNA of the CDR3: TGTGCCAGTTTCCGAGGACCCGGGAGCGATGAGCAGTTCTTC.

This clonotype has only a few counts. Possible read error: a much larger clone is one base away. J is TRBJ2-3 and V is TRBV12-3 or TRBV12-4; 10 bases align to TRBD1. The DNA end favors TRBJ2-5, so the J call may be wrong. The CDR3 runs 15 residues. CDR3 DNA sequence: TGTGTCAGCAGTCCGACAGGGGGCGGGTGGGAGACCCAGTACTTC. It codes for CVSSPTGGGWETQYF.